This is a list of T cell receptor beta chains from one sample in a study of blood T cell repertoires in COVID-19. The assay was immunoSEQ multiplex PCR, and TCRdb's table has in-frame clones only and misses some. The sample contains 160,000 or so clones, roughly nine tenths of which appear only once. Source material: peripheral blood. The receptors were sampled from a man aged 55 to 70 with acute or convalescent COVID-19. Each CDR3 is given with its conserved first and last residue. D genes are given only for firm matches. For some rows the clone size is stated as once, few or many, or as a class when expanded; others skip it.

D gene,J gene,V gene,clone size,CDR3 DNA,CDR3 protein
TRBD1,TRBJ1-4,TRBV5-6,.,TGTGCCAGCAGCTACCAGGGGGTCCTAAATGAAAAACTGTTTTTT,CASSYQGVLNEKLFF
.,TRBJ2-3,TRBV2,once,TGTGCCAGAGGAGGACCACTCACAGATACGCAGTATTTT,CARGGPLTDTQYF
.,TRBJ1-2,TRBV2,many,TGTGCCAGCAGTCCCGAGACATACTATGGCTACACCTTC,CASSPETYYGYTF
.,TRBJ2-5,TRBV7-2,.,TGTGCCAGCAGTTTTCCCGGGGGACCGCCTCAGTACTTC,CASSFPGGPPQYF
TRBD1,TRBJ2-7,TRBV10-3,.,TGTGCCATCAGTGGGGACAGGGGCTTGTTGTCGGGTGAGCAGTACTTC,CAISGDRGLLSGEQYF
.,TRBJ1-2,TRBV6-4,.,TGTGCCAGCAGTGGAGGGCAGAACTATGGCTACACCTTC,CASSGGQNYGYTF
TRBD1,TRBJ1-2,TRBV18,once,TGTGCCAGCTCACCAATCCAGGGGGCGAACTATGGCTACACCTTC,CASSPIQGANYGYTF
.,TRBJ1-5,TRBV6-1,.,TGTGCCAGCAGTGAAGGGGCAGGGTATAGCAATCAGCCCCAGCATTTT,CASSEGAGYSNQPQHF
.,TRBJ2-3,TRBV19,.,TGTGCCAGTAGTATTCCAACAGGGCCCGCAGGAGATACGCAGTATTTT,CASSIPTGPAGDTQYF
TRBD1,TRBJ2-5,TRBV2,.,TGTGCCAGCAGCTCAGGACAGGGGACTTTCCAAGAGACCCAGTACTTC,CASSSGQGTFQETQYF
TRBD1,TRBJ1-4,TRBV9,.,TGTGCCAGCAGCGTCAGGGGGCGAGCTAATGAAAAACTGTTTTTT,CASSVRGRANEKLFF
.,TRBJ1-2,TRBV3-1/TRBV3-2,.,TGTGCCAGCAGCCAGGGTAGGGGAGGCTACACCTTC,CASSQGRGGYTF
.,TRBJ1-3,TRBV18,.,TGTGCCAGCTCACCCGACAGGTTCTCTGGAAACACCATATATTTT,CASSPDRFSGNTIYF
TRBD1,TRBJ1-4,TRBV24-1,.,TGTGCCACCAGTGCAGGGGCAGGGGGTGAAAAACTGTTTTTT,CATSAGAGGEKLFF
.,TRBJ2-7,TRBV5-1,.,TGCGCCAGCAGCTTGGATCCTAGCATACCTTACGAGCAGTACTTC,CASSLDPSIPYEQYF
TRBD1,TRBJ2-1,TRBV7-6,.,TGTGCCAGCAGCCCAGGGACAGGGGGCGATGAGCAGTTCTTC,CASSPGTGGDEQFF
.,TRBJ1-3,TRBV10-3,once,TGTGCCATCAGTGCCCTCGGGGGAAACACCATATATTTT,CAISALGGNTIYF
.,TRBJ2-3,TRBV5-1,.,TGCGCCAGCAGCCCCCCCGGGGTTTCTAGCACAGATACGCAGTATTTT,CASSPPGVSSTDTQYF
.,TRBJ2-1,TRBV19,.,TGTGCCAGTAGTCACCGAGGAGGTCCTTCCGTCCAAAGCTCCTACAATGAGCAGTTCTTC,CASSHRGGPSVQSSYNEQFF
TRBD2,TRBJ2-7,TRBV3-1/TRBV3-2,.,TGTGCCAGCAGCCTGGGGGGGTACGAGCAGTACTTC,CASSLGGYEQYF
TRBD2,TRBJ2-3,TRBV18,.,TGTGCCAGCTCACCCCGTTCTAGCGGGGGTGGTGGGACGCAGTATTTT,CASSPRSSGGGGTQYF
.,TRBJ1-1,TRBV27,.,TGTGCCAGCGGCCTACAGGGGAACACTGAAGCTTTCTTT,CASGLQGNTEAFF
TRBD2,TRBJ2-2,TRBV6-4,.,TGTGCCAGCAGGAGACTAGCGGGGGTAACCGGGGAGCTGTTTTTT,CASRRLAGVTGELFF
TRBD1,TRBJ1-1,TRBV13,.,TGTGCCAGCAGGCCGAGGGACAGGGGTGTCACTGAAGCTTTCTTT,CASRPRDRGVTEAFF
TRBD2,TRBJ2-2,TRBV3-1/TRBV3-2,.,TGTGCCAGCAGCCCTAGCGGGGCCAACACCGGGGAGCTGTTTTTT,CASSPSGANTGELFF
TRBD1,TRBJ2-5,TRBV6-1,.,TGTGCCAGCAGTGCATCGTACCGGGACAGGGGGAAGACCCAGTACTTC,CASSASYRDRGKTQYF
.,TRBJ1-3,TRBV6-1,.,TGTGCCAGCAGTGACGCAAACCTGGCTCTGGGAAACACCATATATTTT,CASSDANLALGNTIYF
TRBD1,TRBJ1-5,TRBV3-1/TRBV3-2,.,TGTGCCAGCAGCCAGGGGACAGTTTATAGCAATCAGCCCCAGCATTTT,CASSQGTVYSNQPQHF
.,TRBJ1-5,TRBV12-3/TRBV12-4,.,TGTGCCAGCAGTTTTGCAAGGGGTCAGCCCCAGCATTTT,CASSFARGQPQHF
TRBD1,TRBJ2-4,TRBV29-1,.,TGCAGCGTTGGGCTCACAGGGGATATACAGTACTTC,CSVGLTGDIQYF
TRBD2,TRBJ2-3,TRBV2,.,TGTGCCAGCCGGGGGACTAGCGGGGGGACAGATACGCAGTATTTT,CASRGTSGGTDTQYF
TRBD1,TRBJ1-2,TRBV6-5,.,TGTGCCAGCAGTACTGGATCAGGGGGACGGGGTGGCTACACCTTC,CASSTGSGGRGGYTF
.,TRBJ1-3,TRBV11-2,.,TGTGCCAGCAGCTTCAGGGAGGGACTCTCTGGAAACACCATATATTTT,CASSFREGLSGNTIYF
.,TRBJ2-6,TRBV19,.,TGTGCCAGTAGTCTTGGCTCAAATGGGGCCAACGTCCTGACTTTC,CASSLGSNGANVLTF
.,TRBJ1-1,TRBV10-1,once,TGCGCCAGCAGGAAGGACAGCCTGAACACTGAAGCTTTCTTT,CASRKDSLNTEAFF
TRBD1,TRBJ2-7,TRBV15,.,TGTGCCACCAGCAGAGACATGCCTCGACAGGGGAGCTACGAGCAGTACTTC,CATSRDMPRQGSYEQYF